This T cell receptor beta chain was captured by sequencing in a study of shared clonotypes between healthy human individuals. Terminally differentiated effector memory CD45RA+ cells were left out of the naive CD8 fraction, which was CD45RO-negative and positively selected for CCR7. Data came from immunoSEQ multiplex PCR; TCRdb stores just in-frame clones and leaves some out. The table records some 2,000,000 clones, over 85% of them present only once. With 1 base removed from V and 8 bases from J, the gap between germline ends came to 8 bases. Germline loops: CDR1 SGHTA, CDR2 FQGNSA. The CDR3 runs to 13 residues.

This chain joins TRBV7-2 and TRBJ1-4, with no clear D. Sequenced: naive CD8+ T cells sorted from blood. This clonotype was sampled from a man aged 18 to 29 in good health. CDR3 nucleotides: TGTGCCAGCAGCTTAGTCCGAGGGGAAAAACTGTTTTTT. Its protein is CASSLVRGEKLFF.